This T cell receptor (beta chain) was profiled in a study of vaccination and CD4 T cells after COVID-19. Regarding treatment: roughly 10-day PBMC culture with coronavirus spike peptide pools or control peptides (ViraFEST assay). Oncomine TCR Beta short-read sequencing was applied to DNA from cultured CD4+ T cells. TCRdb called the PCR reads again in MiXCR, with one record for every CDR3 protein. This sample has about 16,000 distinct CDR3 sequences, with 53% found just once. Comment on this clonotype: Its target is unknown.

Germline assignment: CDR1 LNHDA and CDR2 SQIVND (reference sequence). Trimming cost V 5 bases and J 0 bases; bases outside gene matches: 7. The CDR3 has 17 amino acids. The sequence was collected from a human donor who had recovered from COVID-19. This specimen was CD4+ T cells from blood, cultured in vitro, taken before SARS-CoV-2 vaccination. The chain carries TRBV19 and TRBJ2-4; TRBD1 matches at 10 bases. Written as DNA, the CDR3 is TGTGCCAGTAGTGCTCGACGGGACAGGGGAGCCAAAAACATTCAGTACTTC. Translating gives CASSARRDRGAKNIQYF.